This T cell receptor (beta chain) is drawn from a study of identical twins. Findings and caveats of the study: Twin pairs' shared out-of-frame alpha sequences were enriched in low generation probability.

J lost 11 bases, V lost 2 bases, and 26 bases had no gene match. In germline, CDR1 is SGHRS, CDR2 YFSETQ. This CDR3 is built from 19 residues. cDNA molecules carried unique molecular identifiers, and template switching added a universal primer site. MiXCR, run by TCRdb on the 5' RACE reads, gives a single entry per CDR3 protein. The table shows hundreds of thousands of distinct CDR3 sequences, with about 12% occurring only once. In its sample, this clonotype was seen many times. The target antigen is unknown. This same sample was also taken into another study, of yellow fever vaccine responses in identical twins.

This receptor was taken from a woman younger than 35 in good health. The V call is TRBV5-1, the J call TRBJ1-2, with 8 bases lining up with TRBD1. Sequencing input: PBMCs. CDR3 coding DNA: TGCGCCAGCAGCTTCAGGGAAAAGGACAGGGCTACTTCCTCCAGTGGGTACACCTTC. This encodes CASSFREKDRATSSSGYTF.